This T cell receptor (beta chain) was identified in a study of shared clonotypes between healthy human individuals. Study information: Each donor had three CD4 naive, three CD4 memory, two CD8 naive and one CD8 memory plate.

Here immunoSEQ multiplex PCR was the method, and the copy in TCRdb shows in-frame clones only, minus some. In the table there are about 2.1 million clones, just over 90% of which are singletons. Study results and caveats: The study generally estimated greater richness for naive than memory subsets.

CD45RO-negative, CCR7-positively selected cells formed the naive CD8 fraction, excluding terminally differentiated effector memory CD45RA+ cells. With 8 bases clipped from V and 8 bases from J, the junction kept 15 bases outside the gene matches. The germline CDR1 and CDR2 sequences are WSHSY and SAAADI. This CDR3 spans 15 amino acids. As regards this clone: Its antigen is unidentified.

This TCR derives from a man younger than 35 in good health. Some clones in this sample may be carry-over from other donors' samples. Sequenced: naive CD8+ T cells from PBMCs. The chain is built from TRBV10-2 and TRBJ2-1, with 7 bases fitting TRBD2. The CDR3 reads CASRDERGVEDEQFF. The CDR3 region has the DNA TGCGCCAGCCGCGACGAGCGGGGAGTCGAGGATGAGCAGTTCTTC.